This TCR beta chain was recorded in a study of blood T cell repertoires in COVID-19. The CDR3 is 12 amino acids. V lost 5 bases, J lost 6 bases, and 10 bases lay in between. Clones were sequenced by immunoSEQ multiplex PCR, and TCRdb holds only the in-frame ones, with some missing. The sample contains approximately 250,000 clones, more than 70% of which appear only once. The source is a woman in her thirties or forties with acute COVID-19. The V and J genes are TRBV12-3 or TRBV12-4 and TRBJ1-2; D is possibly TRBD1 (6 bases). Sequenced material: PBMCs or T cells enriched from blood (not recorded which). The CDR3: CASSNREHGYTF. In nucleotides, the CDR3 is TGTGCCAGCAGTAACAGGGAACATGGCTACACCTTC.